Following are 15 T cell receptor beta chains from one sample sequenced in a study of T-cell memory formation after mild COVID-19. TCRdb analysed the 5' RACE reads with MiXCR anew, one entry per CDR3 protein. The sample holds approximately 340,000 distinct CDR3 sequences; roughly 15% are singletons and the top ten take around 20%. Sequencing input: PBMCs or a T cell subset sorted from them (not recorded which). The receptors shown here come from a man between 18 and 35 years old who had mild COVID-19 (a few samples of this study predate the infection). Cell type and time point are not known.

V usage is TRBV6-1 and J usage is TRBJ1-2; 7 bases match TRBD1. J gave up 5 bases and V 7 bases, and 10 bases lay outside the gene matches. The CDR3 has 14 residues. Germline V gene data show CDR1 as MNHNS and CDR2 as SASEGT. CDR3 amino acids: CASTLGTGEYGYTF. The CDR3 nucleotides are TGTGCCAGCACCCTCGGCACAGGGGAATATGGCTACACCTTC.

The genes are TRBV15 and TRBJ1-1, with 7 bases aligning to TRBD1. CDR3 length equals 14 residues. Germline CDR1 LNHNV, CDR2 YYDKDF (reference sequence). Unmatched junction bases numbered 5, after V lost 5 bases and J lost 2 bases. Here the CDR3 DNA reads TGTGCCACCAGCCCGGACAGGACAAACACTGAAGCTTTCTTT. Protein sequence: CATSPDRTNTEAFF. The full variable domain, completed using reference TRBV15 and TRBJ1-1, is DAMVIQNPRYQVTQFGKPVTLSCSQTLNHNVMYWYQQKSSQAPKLLFHYYDKDFNNEADTPDNFQSRRPNTSFCFLDIRSPGLGDTAMYLCATSPDRTNTEAFFGQGTRLTVV.

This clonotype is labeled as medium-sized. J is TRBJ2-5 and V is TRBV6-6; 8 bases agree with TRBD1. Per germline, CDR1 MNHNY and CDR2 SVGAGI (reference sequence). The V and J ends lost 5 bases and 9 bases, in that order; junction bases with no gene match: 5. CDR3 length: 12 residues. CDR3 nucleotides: TGTGCCAGCAGTGCAGGGGGCGGGTCCCAGTACTTC. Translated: CASSAGGGSQYF.

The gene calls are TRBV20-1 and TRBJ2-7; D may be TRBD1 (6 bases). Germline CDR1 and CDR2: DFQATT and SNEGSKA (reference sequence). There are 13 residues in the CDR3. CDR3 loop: CSVRQDPSSEQYV. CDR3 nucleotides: TGCAGTGTCAGACAGGATCCCTCCTCCGAGCAGTACGTC.

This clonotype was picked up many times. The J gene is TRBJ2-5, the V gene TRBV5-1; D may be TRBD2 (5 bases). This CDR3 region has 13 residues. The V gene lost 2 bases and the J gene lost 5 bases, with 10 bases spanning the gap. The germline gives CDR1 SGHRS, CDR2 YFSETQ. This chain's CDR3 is CASSFTGLETQYF. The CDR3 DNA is TGCGCCAGCAGCTTTACGGGGTTGGAGACCCAGTACTTC.

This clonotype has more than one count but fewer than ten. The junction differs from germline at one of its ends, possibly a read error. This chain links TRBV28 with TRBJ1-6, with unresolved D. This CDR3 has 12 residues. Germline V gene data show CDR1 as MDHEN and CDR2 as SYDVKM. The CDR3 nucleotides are TGTGCCAGCAGTACGCTCCCTGGAGGCCTAAACTTT. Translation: CASSTLPGGLNF.

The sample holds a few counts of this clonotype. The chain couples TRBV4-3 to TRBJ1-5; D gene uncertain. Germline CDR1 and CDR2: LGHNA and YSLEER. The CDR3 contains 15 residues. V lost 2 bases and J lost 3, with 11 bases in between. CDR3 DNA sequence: TGCGCCAGCAGCCAAAGTGGCGGACCCAATCAGCCCCAGCATTTT. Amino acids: CASSQSGGPNQPQHF.

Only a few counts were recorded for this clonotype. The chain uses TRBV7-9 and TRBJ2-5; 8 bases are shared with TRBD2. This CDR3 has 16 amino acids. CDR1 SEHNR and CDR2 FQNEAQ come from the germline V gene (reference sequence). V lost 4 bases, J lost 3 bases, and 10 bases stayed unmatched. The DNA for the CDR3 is TGTGCCAGCAGCTCACCCTTTCGGGGGGGCGAAGAGACCCAGTACTTC. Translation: CASSSPFRGGEETQYF.

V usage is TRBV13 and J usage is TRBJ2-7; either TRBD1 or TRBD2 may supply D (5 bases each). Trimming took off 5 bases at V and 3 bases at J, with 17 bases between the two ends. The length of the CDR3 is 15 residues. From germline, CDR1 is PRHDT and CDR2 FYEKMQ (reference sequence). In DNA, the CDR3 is TGTGCCAGCAGCCGGGACCGACCGACCCACTACGAGCAGTACTTC. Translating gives CASSRDRPTHYEQYF. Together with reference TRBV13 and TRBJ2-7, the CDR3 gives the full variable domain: AAGVIQSPRHLIKEKRETATLKCYPIPRHDTVYWYQQGPGQDPQFLISFYEKMQSDKGSIPDRFSAQQFSDYHSELNMSSLELGDSALYFCASSRDRPTHYEQYFGPGTRLTVT.

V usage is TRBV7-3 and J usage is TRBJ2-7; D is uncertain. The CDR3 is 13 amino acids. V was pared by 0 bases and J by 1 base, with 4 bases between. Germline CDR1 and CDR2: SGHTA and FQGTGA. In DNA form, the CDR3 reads TGTGCCAGCAGCTTAACCAAGTCCTACGAGCAGTACGTC. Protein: CASSLTKSYEQYV.

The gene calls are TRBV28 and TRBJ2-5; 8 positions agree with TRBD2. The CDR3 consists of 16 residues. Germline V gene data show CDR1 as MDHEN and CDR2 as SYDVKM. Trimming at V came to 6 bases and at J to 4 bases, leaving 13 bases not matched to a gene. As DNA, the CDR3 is TGTGCCAGCAGACCCTCCGGGGGGGGGCCCTTAGAGACCCAGTACTTC. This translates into CASRPSGGGPLETQYF.

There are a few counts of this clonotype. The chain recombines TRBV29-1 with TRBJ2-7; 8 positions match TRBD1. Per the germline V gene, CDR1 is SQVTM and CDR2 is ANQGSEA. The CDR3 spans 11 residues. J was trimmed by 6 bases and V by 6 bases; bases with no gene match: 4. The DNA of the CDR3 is TGCAGCGTAGGACAGGGCATCGAGCAGTACTTC. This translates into CSVGQGIEQYF.

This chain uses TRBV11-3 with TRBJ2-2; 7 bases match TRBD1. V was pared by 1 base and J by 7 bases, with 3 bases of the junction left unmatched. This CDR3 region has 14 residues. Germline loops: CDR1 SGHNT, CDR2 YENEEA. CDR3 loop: CASSLGQGVGELFF. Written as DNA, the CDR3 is TGTGCCAGCAGCTTAGGACAGGGCGTCGGGGAGCTGTTTTTT.

The CDR3 spells CASSQDWLVGAEQYV. The DNA for the CDR3 is TGCGCCAGCAGCCAAGATTGGCTAGTCGGTGCCGAGCAGTACGTC. The chain recombines TRBV4-1 with TRBJ2-7; no firm D call. The CDR3 has 15 amino acids. V was trimmed by 0 bases and J by 6 bases, leaving 15 bases between them. In germline, CDR1 is MGHRA, CDR2 YSYEKL.

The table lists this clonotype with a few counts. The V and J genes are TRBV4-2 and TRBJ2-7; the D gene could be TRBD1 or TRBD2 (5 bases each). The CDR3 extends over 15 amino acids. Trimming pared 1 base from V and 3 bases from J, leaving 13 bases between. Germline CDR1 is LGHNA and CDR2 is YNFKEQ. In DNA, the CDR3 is TGTGCCAGCAGCCAAGGTCGGGACCCAAACTACGAGCAGTACGTC. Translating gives CASSQGRDPNYEQYV.